This T cell receptor beta chain appears in the sequencing data of a study of blood T cell repertoires in COVID-19. Study-wide context: COVID-19 samples, acute and convalescent, were from the United States, Italy and Spain. The cDNA or gDNA used as material had been derived from T cells, B-cell-depleted T cells, or PBMCs.

Study processing details: Amplification from reference gene primers served as the basis for estimated nucleated cell counts. The method was immunoSEQ multiplex PCR; TCRdb's version includes in-frame clones alone and lacks a portion of them. V, J and clone size derive from that table, while D and trimming were established from the DNA sequence. The sample yields about 200,000 clones, around 84% seen once. What was sequenced was peripheral blood. The sequence was obtained from a man aged 55 to 70 with acute or convalescent COVID-19.

CDR3 nucleotide sequence: TGTGCCAGCAGCGTAGGCGGTAGCGGGGGGATCCACAATGAGCAGTTCTTC. It encodes CASSVGGSGGIHNEQFF. The V and J genes are TRBV9 and TRBJ2-1; 10 bases line up with TRBD2. The V and J ends lost 0 bases and 5 bases, in that order; junction bases with no gene match: 8. The length of the CDR3 is 17 residues. Germline lookup yields CDR1 SGDLS and CDR2 YYNGEE.